One sample yielded the 15 T cell receptor beta chains listed below, sequenced in a study of cytomegalovirus exposure and HLA in healthy donors. TCRdb keeps only in-frame clones here, not all; method: immunoSEQ multiplex PCR. The sample consists of a few hundred thousand clones, about 90% of them appearing once. The material sequenced was PBMCs. The origin of the receptors is a man aged 18-30 years in good health and CMV-seropositive.

The V and J genes are TRBV6-1 and TRBJ1-3; D possibly corresponds to TRBD1 (5 bases). The CDR3 contains 13 residues. V gave up 8 bases and J gave up 8 bases, with 16 bases separating them. Germline CDR1 is MNHNS and CDR2 is SASEGT. This CDR3 is CASLDGLGDTIYF. DNA of the CDR3: TGTGCCAGCCTGGACGGCTTGGGGGACACCATATATTTT.

The sample holds one count of this clone. J is TRBJ2-2 and V is TRBV27, with unresolved D. CDR1 is MNHEY and CDR2 is SMNVEV in the germline V gene (reference sequence). The ends were cut back, 6 bases at V and 4 bases at J, with 6 bases in the middle. The CDR3 sequence is 12 residues long. The CDR3 DNA is TGTGCCAGCAGCTATATCACCGGGGAGCTGTTTTTT. Translation gives CASSYITGELFF.

A few counts support this clone. The rearrangement joins TRBV19 to TRBJ1-2, with unresolved D. The CDR3 sequence is 13 residues long. V was shortened by 5 bases and J by 4 bases, with 11 bases between the two germline ends. Per germline, CDR1 LNHDA and CDR2 SQIVND (reference sequence). The CDR3 DNA follows: TGTGCCAGTAGTCTGGACTGGGTCTATGGCTACACCTTC. Translation gives CASSLDWVYGYTF.

Written as DNA, the CDR3 is TGTGCCAGCAGTGAGGGACACGGAGTTCGTGGCACCATATATTTT. Its translation: CASSEGHGVRGTIYF. The chain carries TRBV6-1 and TRBJ1-3, with a possible D match to TRBD1 (6 bases). V lost 3 bases and J lost 9, with 18 bases in between. Germline lookup yields CDR1 MNHNS and CDR2 SASEGT. The CDR3 sequence is 15 residues long.

In DNA form, the CDR3 reads TGTGCCAGTAGCGCTGACCGGGAGGAAGAGCAGTTCTTC. This sequence encodes CASSADREEEQFF. The rearrangement uses TRBV19 and TRBJ2-1, with TRBD2 matching 7 bases. The CDR3 is 13 residues long. The ends lost 6 bases at V and 10 bases at J; junction bases unmatched: 9. Germline values: CDR1 LNHDA, CDR2 SQIVND (reference sequence).

The V call is TRBV2, the J call TRBJ2-2, with D possibly matching TRBD1 (6 bases). This CDR3 comprises 14 residues. The germline V and J ends were trimmed by 7 bases and 1 base, with 10 bases remaining between them. Germline CDR1 reads SNHLY; CDR2 reads FYNNEI. CDR3 sequence: CASNPGQNTGELFF. In DNA form, the CDR3 reads TGTGCCAGCAACCCGGGACAGAACACCGGGGAGCTGTTTTTT.

This rearrangement joins TRBV2 to TRBJ2-5; D possibly corresponds to TRBD1 (5 bases). Trimming left V 6 bases short and J 5 bases short, with 19 bases between. The V gene's germline CDR1 is SNHLY and CDR2 FYNNEI. The CDR3 is 15 residues long. The CDR3 DNA reads as TGTGCCAGCAGGGCTTTGACAGCTCCCTTGGAGACCCAGTACTTC. It yields the protein CASRALTAPLETQYF.

The J gene is TRBJ2-1, the V gene TRBV27; no clear D gene. V was pared by 0 bases and J by 9 bases, with 9 bases between. Germline V lookup: CDR1 MNHEY, CDR2 SMNVEV (reference sequence). The CDR3 sequence is 13 residues long. The CDR3: CASSLSPGGEQFF. For the CDR3, the DNA is TGTGCCAGCAGTTTATCGCCCGGCGGTGAGCAGTTCTTC.

The gene calls are TRBV4-2 and TRBJ1-2, with D perhaps TRBD1 (5 bases). The CDR3 sequence is 16 residues long. From germline, CDR1 is LGHNA and CDR2 YNFKEQ. V lost 4 bases, J lost 2 bases, and 17 bases lay in between. The CDR3 reads CASSPISGAENYGYTF. The CDR3 nucleotides read TGTGCCAGCAGCCCCATCAGCGGGGCGGAAAACTATGGCTACACCTTC.

Only a few counts were recorded for this clone. The chain uses TRBV30 and TRBJ1-5; D is unclear. Germline V gives CDR1 GTSNPN, CDR2 SVGIG (reference sequence). With 0 bases removed from V and 6 bases from J, the gap between germline ends came to 12 bases. The CDR3 loop spans 14 amino acids. This CDR3 is CAWSVRPGGQPQHF. The CDR3 nucleotides read TGTGCCTGGAGTGTCCGACCGGGCGGTCAGCCCCAGCATTTT.

The chain employs TRBV6-5 and TRBJ1-1, with 7 bases matching TRBD1. The CDR3 is 15 amino acids. V shed 0 bases, J shed 6 bases, and the junction held 7 bases outside the gene matches. From germline, CDR1 is MNHEY and CDR2 SVGAGI. For the CDR3, the DNA is TGTGCCAGCAGTTACTCCCCTACAGGGGCGGCTGAAGCTTTCTTT. Its protein product is CASSYSPTGAAEAFF.

This chain joins TRBV28 and TRBJ2-1, with D uncertain. V was pared by 8 bases and J by 7 bases, with 15 bases between. CDR3 length equals 13 residues. Germline-derived CDR1 and CDR2 are MDHEN and SYDVKM. CDR3 region: CASAGNWVNEQFF. For the CDR3, the DNA is TGTGCCAGCGCAGGTAATTGGGTGAATGAGCAGTTCTTC.

The V gene is TRBV5-1, the J gene TRBJ2-7, with TRBD2 identical over 10 bases. Unmatched junction bases numbered 10, after V lost 4 bases and J lost 3 bases. From germline, CDR1 is SGHRS and CDR2 YFSETQ. The CDR3 length is 16 residues. The CDR3 DNA reads TGCGCCAGCAGCCGGGGGGCGGCTAGCGGGAGCTACGAGCAGTACTTC. Translated: CASSRGAASGSYEQYF.

The chain joins TRBV4-1 to TRBJ2-2; D not certain. With 4 bases removed from V and 6 bases from J, the gap between germline ends came to 6 bases. Per the germline V gene, CDR1 is MGHRA and CDR2 is YSYEKL. CDR3 length equals 12 residues. CDR3 in DNA: TGCGCCAGCAGCCTACTGTCCGGGGAGCTGTTTTTT. It translates to CASSLLSGELFF.

The J gene is TRBJ1-5, the V gene TRBV4-2; possibly TRBD1 for D (5 bases). V was pared by 0 bases and J by 6 bases, with 12 bases between. Germline CDR1 LGHNA, CDR2 YNFKEQ. This CDR3 is 15 amino acids long. The CDR3 sequence is CASSQEGVGGQPQHF. The CDR3 DNA reads as TGTGCCAGCAGCCAAGAGGGCGTTGGGGGTCAGCCCCAGCATTTT.